This T cell receptor (beta chain) was recorded in a study of T cells after yellow fever vaccination. Broader study findings: It was the secondary response that reached its peak faster, day 5 versus 15, but it was weaker. A small proportion of clonotypes was detected in both the CD4 and CD8 compartments.

In making TCR cDNA, 5'RACE template switching added a universal primer site and UMIs to it. TCRdb ran MiXCR on the 5' RACE reads and lists one entry per CDR3 protein. The sample lists around 310,000 distinct CDR3 sequences; around 3.9% were seen once. CDR1 SGHRS and CDR2 YFSETQ come from the germline V gene. With V trimmed by 4 bases and J by 4 bases, 5 bases remained unmatched. The CDR3 is made up of 15 amino acids. In this sample, this clonotype turned up a few times. Its antigen remains unidentified. The sample was PBMCs, taken 5 days after the yellow fever booster vaccination. The source is a young man who received the YFV17D yellow fever vaccine. The genes are TRBV5-1 and TRBJ2-6; 7 bases align to TRBD2. CDR3 DNA sequence: TGCGCCAGCAGCAAGGGAGGGTGGGGGGCCAACGTCCTGACTTTC. Translating gives CASSKGGWGANVLTF. Complete variable domain (other parts from reference TRBV5-1 and TRBJ2-6): KAGVTQTPRYLIKTRGQQVTLSCSPISGHRSVSWYQQTPGQGLQFLFEYFSETQRNKGNFPGRFSGRQFSNSRSEMNVSTLELGDSALYLCASSKGGWGANVLTFGAGSRLTVL.